Below, 12 T cell receptor beta chains from the same sample are listed, as sequenced in a study of shared clonotypes between healthy human individuals. Sequenced by immunoSEQ multiplex PCR; TCRdb stores in-frame clones only, minus some. The sample lists some 2.4 million clones, 90% to 95% occurring once. The sample comprised naive CD4+ T cells from PBMCs. This sample's subset: CD45RA+ positively selected. The receptors here all came from a man younger than 35 in good health. Some clones in this sample may be carry-over from other donors' samples.

V usage is TRBV29-1 and J usage is TRBJ2-5; D uncertain. Germline V lookup: CDR1 SQVTM, CDR2 ANQGSEA. V lost 6 bases, J lost 4 bases, and 18 bases lay in between. CDR3 length equals 14 residues. CDR3 protein: CSVADGWIAETQYF. Here the CDR3 DNA reads TGCAGCGTCGCGGACGGCTGGATAGCAGAGACCCAGTACTTC.

This chain connects TRBV29-1 to TRBJ2-7, with D possibly TRBD1 on 6 matching bases. This CDR3 contains 12 residues. Germline CDR1 SQVTM, CDR2 ANQGSEA. The V end lost 7 bases, the J end lost 2 bases, and 12 bases lay between the germline ends. The CDR3 nucleotides are TGCAGCGCAGGGGTGGGGGCCTACGAGCAGTACTTC. This encodes CSAGVGAYEQYF.

The chain carries TRBV6-1 and TRBJ2-3; D remains ambiguous. Trimming cost V 1 base and J 5 bases, with 7 bases left between them. The V gene's germline CDR1 is MNHNS and CDR2 SASEGT. The CDR3 is 13 residues long. The CDR3 spells CASSEEWVDTQYF. For the CDR3, the DNA is TGTGCCAGCAGTGAAGAGTGGGTAGATACGCAGTATTTT.

The V and J genes are TRBV29-1 and TRBJ2-1; D could derive from TRBD1 or TRBD2 (6 bases each). The CDR3 loop spans 14 amino acids. V was cut by 7 bases and J by 3 bases, with 16 bases left in between. The germline V gene encodes CDR1 SQVTM and CDR2 ANQGSEA. The CDR3 loop is CSAPGRDNYNEQFF. Written as DNA, the CDR3 is TGCAGCGCCCCCGGGCGGGACAACTACAATGAGCAGTTCTTC.

This clone was seen more than once but under ten times. The chain is built from TRBV7-3 and TRBJ2-7; 10 bases fit TRBD2. V lost 5 bases, J lost 1 base, and 5 bases stayed unmatched. Germline lookup yields CDR1 SGHTA and CDR2 FQGTGA. This CDR3 is 15 amino acids long. Here the CDR3 DNA reads TGTGCCAGCAGCCTGGGACTAGCGTATTCCTACGAGCAGTACTTC. Its translation: CASSLGLAYSYEQYF.

This rearrangement joins TRBV4-1 to TRBJ2-1; D gene uncertain. Germline-derived CDR1 and CDR2 are MGHRA and YSYEKL. V lost 3 bases and J 6 bases, leaving 18 bases between the germline ends. This CDR3 contains 16 residues. In DNA, the CDR3 is TGCGCCAGCAGCCACCGTGGTTATCGGGCAATCAATGAGCAGTTCTTC. Protein product: CASSHRGYRAINEQFF.

The chain has TRBV6-4 and TRBJ1-2, with D uncertain. Germline-derived CDR1 and CDR2 are MRHNA and SNTAGT. The germline V and J ends were trimmed by 0 bases and 4 bases, with 21 bases remaining between them. The CDR3 covers 18 residues. The chain's CDR3 is CASSDSIKSDVPPYGYTF. The DNA of the CDR3 is TGTGCCAGCAGTGACTCTATTAAATCGGACGTCCCCCCCTATGGCTACACCTTC.

A word on this clone: This same CDR3 is encoded by further DNA sequences in the sample. The gene calls are TRBV9 and TRBJ2-1; 12 bases are shared with TRBD2. Germline V lookup: CDR1 SGDLS, CDR2 YYNGEE. The length of the CDR3 is 16 residues. V lost 0 bases, J lost 7 bases, and 5 bases stayed unmatched. The CDR3, as DNA: TGTGCCAGCAGCGTAGCCGGGACTAGCGGGTTAAATGAGCAGTTCTTC. Translation: CASSVAGTSGLNEQFF.

J is TRBJ2-7 and V is TRBV6-1, with 7 positions matching TRBD2. There are 14 residues in the CDR3. Losses at the gene ends were 3 bases for V and 3 bases for J; bases not matched to a gene: 5. Germline V gene data show CDR1 as MNHNS and CDR2 as SASEGT. In DNA form, the CDR3 reads TGTGCCAGCAGTGAGCGGCGGGAGATCTACGAGCAGTACTTC. Residues: CASSERREIYEQYF.

A note on this clone: The same CDR3 can be traced to other DNA sequences in this sample. DNA of the CDR3: TGTGCCAGCAGCGTAGGGGGATACGAGCAGTACTTC. Protein: CASSVGGYEQYF. V gene TRBV28 combines with J gene TRBJ2-7, with D perhaps matching TRBD1 (6 bases). Per germline, CDR1 MDHEN and CDR2 SYDVKM. The CDR3 extends over 12 amino acids. With 6 bases removed from V and 4 bases from J, the gap between germline ends came to 10 bases. Using reference TRBV28 and TRBJ2-7 for the parts outside the CDR3, the full variable domain is DVKVTQSSRYLVKRTGEKVFLECVQDMDHENMFWYRQDPGLGLRLIYFSYDVKMKEKGDIPEGYSVSREKKERFSLILESASTNQTSMYLCASSVGGYEQYFGPGTRLTVT.

V gene TRBV18 combines with J gene TRBJ2-7, with D uncertain. Germline assignment: CDR1 KGHSH and CDR2 LQKENI. The CDR3 extends over 15 amino acids. Trimming pared 0 bases from V and 3 bases from J, leaving 12 bases between. This chain's CDR3 is CASSPPGNRGYEQYF. Written as DNA, the CDR3 is TGTGCCAGCTCACCACCGGGCAACAGAGGCTACGAGCAGTACTTC.

The V call is TRBV9, the J call TRBJ2-1; unclear D gene. The V gene lost 3 bases and the J gene lost 2 bases, with 3 bases spanning the gap. This CDR3 is built from 12 residues. The germline V gene has CDR1 SGDLS and CDR2 YYNGEE. CDR3 in DNA: TGTGCCAGCAGCGGAGCCTACAATGAGCAGTTCTTC. Translating gives CASSGAYNEQFF.